This T cell receptor (beta chain) appears in the sequencing data of a study of cytomegalovirus exposure and HLA in healthy donors. CDR3 length equals 15 residues. Germline V gene lookup returns CDR1 MNHEY and CDR2 SVGAGI. Trimming at V came to 7 bases and at J to 3 bases, leaving 10 bases not matched to a gene. This clone was seen only a few times. Its antigen is still unknown. PCR employed 60 Vbeta and 13 Jbeta primers. Only in-frame clones appear in the TCRdb table, and some are missing; sequencing was by immunoSEQ multiplex PCR. The sample records 100,000 to 120,000 clones, roughly 67% being singletons. Study-wide findings and caveats: As a later analysis showed, several of the most significant clusters appeared to be linked to common viral pathogens. For cytomegalovirus status, the classifier reportedly gave diagnoses with high specificity and sensitivity.

This chain connects TRBV6-5 to TRBJ2-7, with 9 positions matching TRBD1. The origin of this receptor is a man in his late teens or twenties in good health and CMV-seropositive. Sequencing was performed on PBMCs. CDR3: CASTPPGQGFYEQYF. In nucleotides, the CDR3 is TGTGCCAGCACCCCGCCGGGACAGGGATTCTACGAGCAGTACTTC.